There are many counts of the clone carrying this TCR beta chain. The antigen remains unidentified. The presence of a unique molecular identifier marked each TCR cDNA molecule. TCRdb fed the 5' RACE reads into MiXCR, producing one record per CDR3 protein. The sample has under 11,000 distinct CDR3 sequences, around 3.4% seen once; the top ten hold approximately 55%. The sample belongs to a study of spatial heterogeneity in lung cancer. Study-wide points: The study found ubiquitous expanded tumor TCRs in blood more at resection than follow-up.

The CDR3 spans 16 residues. V lost 4 bases and J lost 7; bases outside the gene matches: 10. Germline lookup yields CDR1 LGHNA and CDR2 YNFKEQ. Time point noted: sample taken at primary tumor resection. Samples were donated by 72 untreated early-stage non-small cell lung cancer patients. Unsorted whole RNA of tumor, nontumor lung or frozen PBMC was sequenced. The chain carries TRBV4-2 and TRBJ2-1; TRBD1 matches at 10 bases. The sequence was collected from a female donor with early-stage non-small cell lung cancer. This specimen was PBMCs, taken at surgery. CDR3 region: CASSLRQGAPVNEQFF. In DNA, the CDR3 is TGTGCCAGCAGCCTCAGACAGGGGGCGCCTGTAAATGAGCAGTTCTTC.